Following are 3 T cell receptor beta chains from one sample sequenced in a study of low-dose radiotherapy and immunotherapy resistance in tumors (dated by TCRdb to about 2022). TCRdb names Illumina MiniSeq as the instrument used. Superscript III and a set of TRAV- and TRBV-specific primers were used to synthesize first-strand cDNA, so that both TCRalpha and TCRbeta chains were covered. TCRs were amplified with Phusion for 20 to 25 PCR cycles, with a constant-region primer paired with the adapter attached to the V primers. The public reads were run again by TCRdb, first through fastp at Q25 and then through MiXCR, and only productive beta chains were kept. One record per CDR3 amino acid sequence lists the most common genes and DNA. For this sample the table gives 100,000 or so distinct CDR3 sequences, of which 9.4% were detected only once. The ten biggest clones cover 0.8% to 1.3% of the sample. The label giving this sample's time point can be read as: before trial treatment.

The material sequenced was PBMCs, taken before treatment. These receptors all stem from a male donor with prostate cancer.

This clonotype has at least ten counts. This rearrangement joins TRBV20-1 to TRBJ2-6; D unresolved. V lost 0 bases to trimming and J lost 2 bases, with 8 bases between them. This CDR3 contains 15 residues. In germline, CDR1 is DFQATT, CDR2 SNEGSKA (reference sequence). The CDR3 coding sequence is TGCAGTGCTAGAGATCGAAGTACTGGGGCCAACGTCCTGACTTTC. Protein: CSARDRSTGANVLTF.

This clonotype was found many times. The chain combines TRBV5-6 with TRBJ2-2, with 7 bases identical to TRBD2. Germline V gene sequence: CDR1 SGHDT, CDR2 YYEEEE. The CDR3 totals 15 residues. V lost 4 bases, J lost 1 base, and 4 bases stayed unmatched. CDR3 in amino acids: CASSPPSGNTGELFF. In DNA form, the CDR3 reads TGTGCCAGCAGCCCCCCTAGCGGGAACACCGGGGAGCTGTTTTTT.

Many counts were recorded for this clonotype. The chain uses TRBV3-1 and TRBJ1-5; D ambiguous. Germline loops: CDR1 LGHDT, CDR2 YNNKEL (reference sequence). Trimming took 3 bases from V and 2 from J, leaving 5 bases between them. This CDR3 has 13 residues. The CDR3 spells CASSHEGNQPQHF. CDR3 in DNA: TGTGCCAGCAGCCACGAAGGCAATCAGCCCCAGCATTTT.